Following are 10 T cell receptor beta chains from one sample sequenced in a study of cytomegalovirus exposure and HLA in healthy donors. Primers: 60 Vbeta forward and 13 Jbeta reverse. The method was immunoSEQ multiplex PCR; TCRdb's version includes in-frame clones alone and lacks a portion of them. The table has roughly 140,000 clones, 82% seen once; the top ten hold approximately 2.4%. Specimen: PBMCs. These receptors came from a male donor in good health and CMV-seronegative.

V usage is TRBV21-1 and J usage is TRBJ2-7; the table's D call of TRBD1 was not tested on the DNA. TRBV21-1 is a pseudogene locus. The CDR3 has 13 amino acids. CDR3: CASSTGQGYEQYF. In DNA form, the CDR3 reads TGTGCCAGCAGCACCGGACAGGGCTACGAGCAGTACTTC.

In this sample, this clone turned up once. The V call is TRBV15, the J call TRBJ2-7, with unresolved D. Trimming removed 1 base from V and 6 bases from J, with 10 bases in between. This CDR3 is built from 13 residues. CDR1 LNHNV and CDR2 YYDKDF come from the germline V gene (reference sequence). The CDR3 is CATSRGQVREQYF. The CDR3 region has the DNA TGTGCCACCAGCAGAGGGCAGGTTCGCGAGCAGTACTTC.

This rearrangement joins TRBV5-1 to TRBJ2-1; TRBD2 aligns across 13 bases. Germline CDR1 SGHRS, CDR2 YFSETQ. The CDR3 has 14 amino acids. After removal of 3 bases from V and 10 bases from J, the junction contained 4 bases not matched to a gene. CDR3 in DNA: TGCGCCAGCAGCTGGACTAGCGGGAGCGGGGAGCAGTTCTTC. Translating it yields CASSWTSGSGEQFF.

The genes are TRBV5-1 and TRBJ2-2; possible D gene TRBD1, 6 bases. The CDR3 covers 14 residues. Germline CDR1 SGHRS, CDR2 YFSETQ. Trimming left V 7 bases short and J 5 bases short, with 15 bases between. The CDR3 here is CASRWDITTGELFF. The CDR3 nucleotides are TGCGCCAGCCGCTGGGACATAACTACCGGGGAGCTGTTTTTT. The full variable domain, its missing parts supplied by reference TRBV5-1 and TRBJ2-2, is KAGVTQTPRYLIKTRGQQVTLSCSPISGHRSVSWYQQTPGQGLQFLFEYFSETQRNKGNFPGRFSGRQFSNSRSEMNVSTLELGDSALYLCASRWDITTGELFFGEGSRLTVL.

This clone was seen more than once but under ten times. The chain has TRBV11-1 and TRBJ1-5, with 7 bases aligning to TRBD1. Germline trimming cut 5 bases from V and 11 bases from J; bases unmatched to any gene: 12. There are 14 residues in the CDR3. CDR1 is SGHAT and CDR2 is FQDESV in the germline V gene (reference sequence). The CDR3 sequence: CASSARQGSAAQHF. The CDR3 DNA reads TGTGCCAGCAGCGCGAGACAGGGTTCGGCAGCCCAGCATTTT.

The table lists this clone with a few counts. This chain links TRBV7-6 with TRBJ2-2, with D maybe TRBD2 (5 bases). The germline V gene has CDR1 SGHVS and CDR2 FNYEAQ. The CDR3 covers 13 residues. With 5 bases removed from V and 6 bases from J, the gap between germline ends came to 10 bases. The DNA of the CDR3 is TGTGCCAGCAGCGTTACTAGTCCCGGGGAGCTGTTTTTT. Translation gives CASSVTSPGELFF.

The J gene is TRBJ1-3, the V gene TRBV19; D remains unclear. Trimming removed 10 bases from V and 1 base from J, with 11 bases in between. Germline lookup yields CDR1 LNHDA and CDR2 SQIVND (reference sequence). The CDR3 is 13 residues long. The CDR3 bases are TGTGCCACCCGGGAAGTTTCTGGAAACACCATATATTTT. Translated, it gives CATREVSGNTIYF.

The chain uses TRBV9 and TRBJ2-5; 8 nucleotides agree with TRBD2. V dropped 0 bases and J dropped 0; count of bases not matched to a gene: 4. This CDR3 is 16 amino acids long. Germline lookup yields CDR1 SGDLS and CDR2 YYNGEE. The CDR3 is CASSVAPSGYQETQYF. CDR3 bases: TGTGCCAGCAGCGTAGCGCCTAGCGGGTACCAAGAGACCCAGTACTTC. Complete variable domain (other parts from reference TRBV9 and TRBJ2-5): DSGVTQTPKHLITATGQRVTLRCSPRSGDLSVYWYQQSLDQGLQFLIQYYNGEERAKGNILERFSAQQFPDLHSELNLSSLELGDSALYFCASSVAPSGYQETQYFGPGTRLLVL.

This chain joins TRBV6-4 and TRBJ2-7; TRBD1 is a possible D gene (5 bases). Germline V lookup: CDR1 MRHNA, CDR2 SNTAGT. The germline V and J ends were trimmed by 1 base and 2 bases, with 15 bases remaining between them. The CDR3 runs to 16 residues. The CDR3: CASSDWLGAYPYEQYF. In DNA, the CDR3 is TGTGCCAGCAGTGACTGGCTAGGGGCCTATCCCTACGAGCAGTACTTC.

The rearrangement links TRBV29-1 to TRBJ2-1, with a weak D call TRBD2 (6 bases). The ends were cut back, 4 bases at V and 9 bases at J, with 10 bases in the middle. In germline, CDR1 is SQVTM, CDR2 ANQGSEA. CDR3 length: 11 amino acids. The CDR3 region has the DNA TGCAGCGTTGCGGGGGACGGTGAGCAGTTCTTC. This encodes CSVAGDGEQFF.